This T cell receptor (beta chain) was documented in a study of radiotherapy plus CTLA-4 blockade in lung cancer listed by TCRdb under 2018. Context from the whole study: Objective responses were observed in 18% of enrolled patients, and disease control was achieved in approximately 30%.

Focal radiation therapy combined with CTLA-4 blockade (ipilimumab) was tested in patients with chemo-refractory metastatic non-small-cell lung cancer. Receptor amplification or capture employed the immunoSEQ multiplex PCR assay. Sourced from immuneACCESS, this table was stored by TCRdb with only in-frame sequences that have V and J called. A share of the clones is absent; for the studies checked, an unresolved V gene accounts for under half, and the remainder has no known explanation. The table for this sample lists tens of thousands of clones; approximately 85% of them were counted only once. Of the sample, 28% falls within the top ten clones. Based on the germline V gene (reference sequence), the CDR1 and CDR2 sequences are SEHNR and FQNEAQ. The CDR3 starts with the cysteine, ends with the phenylalanine, and has 14 residues. CDR3 DNA only is kept here, 42 bases in frame from base 1. V is clipped by 4 bases and J by 10 bases, and the sequence between their germline boundaries is 19 bases long.

Details on this clone: What antigen it recognizes has not been identified. Base qualities are not recorded, but no much larger clone differs from it by a single base.

Overall study results and their limits: Increased serum interferon-beta after radiation, together with early dynamic changes in blood T cell clones, were reported to be the strongest predictors of response. After treatment with radiotherapy and ipilimumab, TCR clones that originated in tumors expanded in peripheral blood.

The receptor was isolated from a human donor with non-small cell lung cancer whose response to radiotherapy plus ipilimumab could not be evaluated. The starting material was peripheral blood, obtained from a patient treated with radiotherapy plus ipilimumab. This chain is built from TRBV7-9 and TRBJ1-1; a weak D assignment points to TRBD1 (6 bases agree). The CDR3 region has the sequence CASSSGQTRWGAFF. Read as DNA, the sequence is TGTGCCAGCAGCTCCGGACAGACGCGGTGGGGAGCTTTCTTT.